This T cell receptor (beta chain) was identified during a study of T cell clonality in common variable immunodeficiency. Generated by immunoSEQ multiplex PCR, the TCRdb table keeps only in-frame clones and is missing some. This sample shows fewer than 35,000 clones and no singletons; approximately 6.5% rests with the ten largest. The CDR3 contains 12 residues. The V gene's germline CDR1 is GTSNPN and CDR2 SVGIG (reference sequence). The V end lost 7 bases, the J end lost 0 bases, and 10 bases lay between the germline ends. Comment on this clone: Its specificity is unknown. The CDR3 extends 3 residues past the end of the read, so its final part is completed from the germline J gene.

Study observations and caveats: Common variable immunodeficiency TCR beta sequences reportedly had fewer deletions and N-nucleotide insertions.

The sequence was collected from a human donor with common variable immunodeficiency. What was sequenced was peripheral blood mononuclear cells. The genes are TRBV30 and TRBJ2-7; D is possibly TRBD1 (6 bases). The DNA read from the CDR3 is TGTGCCTTTGACAGGAGCTCCTACGAG. Residues: CAFDRSSYE. In full, the CDR3 reads CAFDRSSYEQYF.